A selection of T cell receptor beta chains follows, all from one sample in a study of shared clonotypes between healthy human individuals. Assay used: immunoSEQ multiplex PCR; TCRdb lists only in-frame clones, some missing. Here the sample spans about 2.4 million clones, approximately 93% being singletons. Material: naive CD4+ T cells from PBMCs. These TCRs come from a man aged 18 to 30 in good health. Some clones in this sample may be carry-over from other donors' samples. Both conserved end residues are trimmed from each CDR3.

CDR3: ASSLQLAGVLEQY; V: TRBV7-8; J: TRBJ2-7
CDR3: ASSLYSGGRYGYT; V: TRBV28; J: TRBJ1-2
CDR3: ASSARDSLSGNTIY; V: TRBV9; J: TRBJ1-3
CDR3: ASQLGRQQGEQY; V: TRBV18; J: TRBJ2-7
CDR3: ASSPSLGGVTDTQY; V: TRBV7-8; J: TRBJ2-3
CDR3: ASSRDRGSLTGELF; V: TRBV27; J: TRBJ2-2
CDR3: ASSLAPSSWNEQF; V: TRBV7-3; J: TRBJ2-1
CDR3: ASGPGGQETQY; V: TRBV2; J: TRBJ2-5
CDR3: ASSPPRRDTEAF; V: TRBV28; J: TRBJ1-1
CDR3: ASIPSSDKYEQY; V: TRBV28; J: TRBJ2-7
CDR3: ASSLNRPMRDNYGYT; V: TRBV28; J: TRBJ1-2
CDR3: ASSQDRVTSGPNNEQF; V: TRBV4-1; J: TRBJ2-1
CDR3: ASSQEKRGGNQPQH; V: TRBV6-6; J: TRBJ1-5
CDR3: ASSLTSPSASGPDTQY; V: TRBV5-8; J: TRBJ2-3
CDR3: ASSFGRTNEQF; V: TRBV28; J: TRBJ2-1
CDR3: ASSLLRASYNEQF; V: TRBV28; J: TRBJ2-1
CDR3: ASSSSLSGTKY; V: TRBV7-3; J: TRBJ2-7
CDR3: ASSPGKTQY; V: TRBV18; J: TRBJ2-5
CDR3: ASSTGTIRFLEQF; V: TRBV5-8; J: TRBJ2-1
CDR3: ASSHPPGLAYNEQF; V: TRBV4-1; J: TRBJ2-1
CDR3: ASSEGGGYT; V: TRBV5-6; J: TRBJ1-2
CDR3: ASSSPGHLSGNTIY; V: TRBV7-2; J: TRBJ1-3
CDR3: ASSGFRANTEAF; V: TRBV2; J: TRBJ1-1
CDR3: ASSPTGENTEAF; V: TRBV18; J: TRBJ1-1